These 16 T cell receptor beta chains were all obtained from the same sample, sequenced in a study of T cell repertoires in cytomegalovirus infection. In TCRdb, the reads were re-called with MiXCR into one record per CDR3 protein. The repertoire has around 450,000 distinct CDR3 sequences, approximately 32% of them found once; the top ten carry roughly 13%. The source material was PBMCs. The source is a human donor in good health (CMV status not recorded). Some clones in this sample may be carry-over from other donors' samples.

This chain uses TRBV7-6 with TRBJ1-2; D unclear. Germline V gene sequence: CDR1 SGHVS, CDR2 FNYEAQ. Trimming pared 8 bases from V and 5 bases from J, leaving 9 bases between. CDR3 length: 11 residues. The CDR3 coding sequence is TGTGCCAGCGGGGATGGGTATGGCTACACCTTC. Translation: CASGDGYGYTF.

This clonotype has just a few counts. The chain links TRBV7-9 to TRBJ1-2, with a weak D call TRBD1 (6 bases). V lost 0 bases to trimming and J lost 3 bases, with 11 bases between them. The CDR3 has 15 residues. Germline CDR1 reads SEHNR; CDR2 reads FQNEAQ (reference sequence). CDR3 amino acids: CASSLARGADYGYTF. CDR3 bases: TGTGCCAGCAGCTTAGCGCGGGGGGCCGACTATGGCTACACCTTC.

J is TRBJ2-7 and V is TRBV20-1; D possibly corresponds to TRBD1 (6 bases). The ends were cut back, 2 bases at V and 5 bases at J, with 13 bases in the middle. The CDR3 has 13 residues. CDR1 is DFQATT, CDR2 SNEGSKA, per germline (reference sequence). For the CDR3, the DNA is TGCAGTGCTAGACACAGGGTCGGAAACGAGCAGTACTTC. It yields the protein CSARHRVGNEQYF.

This clonotype was seen ten or more times. This chain joins TRBV7-2 and TRBJ2-5; D tentatively reads TRBD1 or TRBD2 (5 bases each). The CDR3 is 15 amino acids. Germline-derived CDR1 and CDR2 are SGHTA and FQGNSA. V lost 5 bases and J 3 bases, leaving 16 bases between the germline ends. The CDR3 DNA reads TGTGCCAGCAGCCCCCCAGGGACGGGGAAAGAGACCCAGTACTTC. Protein product: CASSPPGTGKETQYF.

The V and J genes are TRBV24-1 and TRBJ2-3; D is possibly TRBD2 (5 bases). V dropped 7 bases and J dropped 1 base, with 11 bases sitting between them. CDR1 and CDR2 (germline): KGHDR, SFDVKD. CDR3 length: 14 amino acids. CDR3 sequence: CATRPHGGTDTQYF. In nucleotides, the CDR3 is TGTGCCACCAGACCCCACGGGGGCACAGATACGCAGTATTTT.

The rearrangement joins TRBV20-1 to TRBJ1-6; no reliable D call. Trimming cost V 7 bases and J 10 bases, with 14 bases left between them. CDR1 is DFQATT, CDR2 SNEGSKA, per germline (reference sequence). The CDR3 is 12 residues long. The CDR3 region is CSGLRLGSPLHF. The CDR3 nucleotides are TGCAGTGGATTGAGACTAGGATCACCCCTCCACTTT.

This clonotype was detected a few times. CDR3 nucleotides: TGTGCCAGCAACCCCCGGGACGAGGAGACCCAGTACTTC. Translating gives CASNPRDEETQYF. This chain joins TRBV7-8 and TRBJ2-5; possibly TRBD1 or TRBD2 for D (5 bases each). CDR1 is SGHVS and CDR2 is FQNEAQ in the germline V gene. This CDR3 contains 13 residues. V was clipped by 7 bases and J by 5 bases, with 14 bases between them.

Remarks on this clonotype: A read error may be the cause here, since a much bigger clone is one base away. This sequence joins TRBV7-2 and TRBJ2-7, with 7 bases fitting TRBD2. This CDR3 has 15 amino acids. J gave up 3 bases and V 4 bases, and 9 bases lay outside the gene matches. Germline values: CDR1 SGHTA, CDR2 FQGNSA. CDR3 protein: CASSSRGSGRYEQYF. In DNA, the CDR3 is TGTGCCAGCAGCTCGCGAGGTAGCGGGCGCTACGAGCAGTACTTC.

This clonotype was seen more than once but under ten times. CDR3 DNA sequence: TGTGCCATCAGTGCCCGGACGGAAGAAGCTTTCTTT. Its translation: CAISARTEEAFF. The J gene is TRBJ1-1, the V gene TRBV10-3, with no clear D. Germline V lookup: CDR1 ENHRY, CDR2 SYGVKD. The CDR3 extends over 12 amino acids. Trimming took off 4 bases at V and 8 bases at J, with 11 bases between the two ends.

This chain uses TRBV7-2 with TRBJ1-1; D call uncertain. Between the trimmed V and J ends, which lost 1 base and 0 bases, there was a span of 12 bases. CDR3 size: 16 residues. CDR1 SGHTA and CDR2 FQGNSA come from the germline V gene. The CDR3 loop reads CASSLVRPGLNTEAFF. In DNA form, the CDR3 reads TGTGCCAGCAGCTTAGTTCGTCCGGGTTTGAACACTGAAGCTTTCTTT.

A remark on this clonotype: One end of the junction is discordant with germline, which a read error may explain. The CDR3 region is CASGYSRAYEQYF. The CDR3, as DNA: TGTGCCAGCGGTTACTCGAGGGCTTACGAGCAGTACTTC. The J gene is TRBJ2-7, the V gene TRBV6-2 or TRBV6-3; D perhaps matches TRBD2 (5 bases). Germline CDR1 reads MNHEY; CDR2 reads SVGEGT. This CDR3 has 13 amino acids.

There are many counts of this clonotype. The chain recombines TRBV7-3 with TRBJ1-1; perhaps TRBD1 as D (6 bases). The CDR3 runs 15 residues. The germline V gene has CDR1 SGHTA and CDR2 FQGTGA. The germline V and J ends were trimmed by 1 base and 6 bases, with 15 bases remaining between them. The CDR3 sequence: CASSLKGRGGSEAFF. CDR3 DNA sequence: TGTGCCAGCAGCTTAAAGGGCAGGGGTGGGTCTGAAGCTTTCTTT.

This clonotype was found many times. This sequence joins TRBV23-1 and TRBJ1-5; D is uncertain. TRBV23-1 is noted as an ORF with a role that remains uncertain. The CDR3 has 18 residues. Trimming took off 3 bases at V and 2 bases at J, with 20 bases between the two ends. The CDR3 DNA is TGCGCCAGCAGTCAGTTCTTTCGGCGGCTCCTCGGCAATCAGCCCCAGCATTTT. This encodes CASSQFFRRLLGNQPQHF.

The rearrangement joins TRBV6-5 to TRBJ2-2; D is unclear. The germline V gene has CDR1 MNHEY and CDR2 SVGAGI. The CDR3 is 13 amino acids. Trimming took off 8 bases at V and 0 bases at J, with 7 bases between the two ends. The DNA of the CDR3 is TGTGCCAGCGGACCGACGAACACCGGGGAGCTGTTTTTT. Translation: CASGPTNTGELFF.

On this clonotype: The junction departs from germline at one end; a sequencing error may be responsible. The V and J genes are TRBV19 and TRBJ2-2; the D gene is possibly TRBD2 (6 bases). Germline lookup yields CDR1 LNHDA and CDR2 SQIVND (reference sequence). This CDR3 spans 12 amino acids. The CDR3 bases are TGTGCCAGTAGTATAATACGCGGGGAGCTGTATTTT. Encoded protein: CASSIIRGELYF.

CDR3 sequence (DNA): TGTGCCAGCTCACCAAGGGGGGCTTCTGGGACCTACGAGCAGTACTTC. This sequence encodes CASSPRGASGTYEQYF. The chain combines TRBV18 with TRBJ2-7; possibly TRBD1 or TRBD2 for D (6 bases each). The CDR3 has 16 residues. V lost 2 bases and J 2 bases, leaving 16 bases between the germline ends. The germline V gene has CDR1 KGHSH and CDR2 LQKENI.